Listed here are 6 T cell receptor beta chains from one sample, sequenced in a study of cytotoxic CD8 clonotypes in ibrutinib-treated CLL. TCRdb's table, derived via immunoSEQ multiplex PCR, lists solely in-frame clones and lacks some. The table includes around 150,000 clones, roughly 88% detected once. Sequences were derived from PBMCs, sampled at disease progression, from a patient treated with ibrutinib. The receptors shown here come from a human donor with chronic lymphocytic leukemia.

The chain couples TRBV6-5 to TRBJ2-7; 7 positions agree with TRBD1. With V trimmed by 6 bases and J by 4 bases, 12 bases remained unmatched. The length of the CDR3 is 15 residues. Germline V CDR1 and CDR2: MNHEY, SVGAGI. CDR3 nucleotide sequence: TGTGCCAGCAGCCAAACGACAGGGCTGGGGTACGAGCAGTACTTC. Translating it yields CASSQTTGLGYEQYF.

The V gene is TRBV5-1, the J gene TRBJ2-3; D not resolved. Trimming removed 2 bases from V and 2 bases from J, with 9 bases in between. The CDR3 length is 14 residues. Germline CDR1 and CDR2: SGHRS and YFSETQ. CDR3 sequence reads: CASSLVDTTDTQYF. As DNA, the CDR3 is TGCGCCAGCAGCTTAGTAGACACCACAGATACGCAGTATTTT.

V gene TRBV5-4 combines with J gene TRBJ2-7, with 8 bases identical to TRBD1. Per the germline V gene, CDR1 is SGHNT and CDR2 is YYREEE (reference sequence). The CDR3 is made up of 18 amino acids. Trimming at V came to 1 base and at J to 3 bases, leaving 15 bases not matched to a gene. Here the CDR3 reads CASSLPAGQGHKYYEQYF. The CDR3 DNA follows: TGTGCCAGCAGCTTGCCAGCAGGACAGGGACACAAATACTACGAGCAGTACTTC.

This clone showed up many times. This rearrangement joins TRBV4-3 to TRBJ2-7, with D possibly called TRBD1 or TRBD2 (6 bases each). CDR1 is LGHNA and CDR2 is YSLEER in the germline V gene. The CDR3 has 15 amino acids. Trimming pared 0 bases from V and 2 bases from J, leaving 11 bases between. Here the CDR3 reads CASSQDRGPAYEQYF. DNA of the CDR3: TGCGCCAGCAGCCAAGATCGGGGGCCCGCCTACGAGCAGTACTTC.

The chain recombines TRBV13 with TRBJ2-5, with D perhaps given as TRBD1 or TRBD2 (6 bases each). Trimming left V 5 bases short and J 2 bases short, with 12 bases between. This CDR3 contains 14 residues. CDR1 and CDR2 (germline): PRHDT, FYEKMQ (reference sequence). The CDR3: CASSRGAAQETQYF. Here the CDR3 DNA reads TGTGCCAGCAGCAGGGGGGCAGCGCAAGAGACCCAGTACTTC.

This clone was counted a single time. The chain is built from TRBV29-1 and TRBJ1-1, with D tentatively TRBD1 (5 bases). Looked up from germline, CDR1 is SQVTM and CDR2 is ANQGSEA. The CDR3 totals 13 residues. V gave up 7 bases and J gave up 7 bases, with 19 bases separating them. The CDR3: CSANAGLTDEAFF. CDR3 nucleotides: TGCAGCGCTAACGCGGGACTAACTGATGAAGCTTTCTTT.